These T cell receptor beta chains were read from a single sample in a study of CD8 T cells in Susac syndrome. TCRdb re-called the immunoSEQ multiplex PCR reads with MiXCR, one entry per CDR3 protein. The table includes around 100,000 distinct CDR3 sequences, nearly 97% detected once. Sequenced sample: CD8+ T cells from PBMCs. The receptors originated from a human donor with Susac syndrome. Both conserved end residues are part of each CDR3. Fields, in order: CDR3 length, V gene, J gene, CDR3 protein.

12	TRBV5-1	TRBJ2-7	CASSTKGDEQYF
14	TRBV2	TRBJ2-3	CASSGTAGTDTQYF
13	TRBV29-1	TRBJ1-2	CSVVDWEVDGYTF
18	TRBV27	TRBJ2-7	CASSLFSYSGGRIYEQYF
14	TRBV29-1	TRBJ2-7	CSVDLAGGPGGQYF
14	TRBV24-1	TRBJ1-5	CATSSGQLNQPQHF
14	TRBV3-1	TRBJ2-1	CASSQVAAGEEQFF
15	TRBV20-1	TRBJ2-3	CSASQQGARTDTQYF
14	TRBV4-1	TRBJ2-7	CASSPQGTPHEQYF
16	TRBV9	TRBJ2-1	CASSGGTPGTYNEQFF
16	TRBV4-1	TRBJ2-5	CASSQVGMRVQETQYF
13	TRBV4-1	TRBJ2-7	CASSQDPGDEQYF
18	TRBV27	TRBJ2-1	CASSGFYRVRVDYNEQFF
15	TRBV5-1	TRBJ2-4	CASSRVVSGKNIQYF
15	TRBV4-1	TRBJ1-5	CASSPAGGGNQPQHF
14	TRBV7-9	TRBJ1-6	CASSGGQGNSPLHF
14	TRBV29-1	TRBJ2-5	CSVERRGRGETQYF
16	TRBV24-1	TRBJ2-5	CATSVSGTGGRETQYF
14	TRBV4-1	TRBJ1-6	CASRQGQENSPLHF
15	TRBV28	TRBJ2-3	CASSLPAPPADTQYF
16	TRBV14	TRBJ2-3	CASSPGTSGSRDTQYF
17	TRBV20-1	TRBJ2-3	CSAGLAGGWVGTDTQYF
16	TRBV4-1	TRBJ2-1	CASSQEGLAGRGEQFF
15	TRBV3-1	TRBJ2-2	CASSQRTGAHGELFF
13	TRBV20-1	TRBJ2-7	CSASSSGHLEQYF
15	TRBV28	TRBJ2-7	CASIGRSGGVYEQYF
13	TRBV20-1	TRBJ1-5	CSARTGGNQPQHF
13	TRBV10-3	TRBJ2-5	CAISAGGGETQYF
13	TRBV5-1	TRBJ2-1	CASSVGGSNEQFF
17	TRBV27	TRBJ2-3	CASSLLDRALGTDTQYF
13	TRBV4-1	TRBJ2-1	CASSQEGIPEQFF
13	TRBV18	TRBJ2-5	CASTQRGEETQYF
13	TRBV13	TRBJ2-5	CASSSSGLETQYF
15	TRBV10-3	TRBJ2-3	CAISEASGSGDTQYF
13	TRBV10-3	TRBJ2-7	CAISEGAFYEQYF
17	TRBV23-1	TRBJ2-7	CASSQAPGQGGIYEQYF
15	TRBV28	TRBJ1-2	CASSLSSGPIYGYTF
16	TRBV29-1	TRBJ2-3	CSVSGQGDPTSGRGYF
14	TRBV5-6	TRBJ1-1	CASSRMTGMSEAFF
16	TRBV5-1	TRBJ2-3	CASSLVTAASTDTQYF
16	TRBV20-1	TRBJ2-7	CSARPNRDSGFYEQYF
13	TRBV2	TRBJ2-4	CASESWTKNIQYF
14	TRBV3-1	TRBJ2-7	CASSQGRGFMEQYF
14	TRBV10-3	TRBJ2-3	CAISDDGGTDTQYF
14	TRBV27	TRBJ2-2	CASSSGQTTGELFF
15	TRBV20-1	TRBJ2-1	CSARGSSGAYNEQFF
13	TRBV19	TRBJ2-7	CACLPGRLHEQYF
14	TRBV5-1	TRBJ2-1	CASSLPSGGKEQFF
16	TRBV9	TRBJ2-3	CASSVALDLHTDTQYF
15	TRBV12-5	TRBJ2-7	CASGLGGTGAFEQYF
15	TRBV7-9	TRBJ1-4	CASSLGWGDDEKLFF
9	TRBV11-3	TRBJ1-6	CASYSPLHF
15	TRBV7-9	TRBJ2-3	CASSLWAGNTDTQYF
14	TRBV20-1	TRBJ2-3	CSATPGILTDTQYF
18	TRBV28	TRBJ2-7	CASSLNTHIGGYSYEQYF
13	TRBV14	TRBJ2-5	CASSQDRTGPGYF
14	TRBV2	TRBJ2-3	CASTGTLMLDTQYF
13	TRBV20-1	TRBJ2-7	CSARDGLDYEQYF
16	TRBV12-3/TRBV12-4	TRBJ2-6	CASREPQATGANVLTF
14	TRBV20-1	TRBJ2-5	CSARILSGGETQYF